The 18 T cell receptor beta chains below all came from one sample that was sequenced in a study of cytomegalovirus exposure and HLA in healthy donors. In the PCR, 60 Vbeta and 13 Jbeta primers were used. Using immunoSEQ multiplex PCR, the repertoire was profiled, and TCRdb retains in-frame clones only, with some absent. The table lists 89,000 or so clones, over 70% of them singletons. Sequencing was performed on PBMCs. These receptors all come from a young man in good health and CMV-seropositive.

This clone was observed a handful of times. The chain is built from TRBV28 and TRBJ1-5; D may be TRBD1 (5 bases). The germline V gene has CDR1 MDHEN and CDR2 SYDVKM. The CDR3 is made up of 13 amino acids. Trimming removed 8 bases at V and 0 bases at J, with 8 bases between. Here the CDR3 DNA reads TGTGCCAGCCGCGACAGTAGCAATCAGCCCCAGCATTTT. Translation: CASRDSSNQPQHF.

The chain has TRBV30 and TRBJ2-7, with D possibly being TRBD1 (5 bases). CDR1 is GTSNPN and CDR2 is SVGIG in the germline V gene (reference sequence). V dropped 0 bases and J dropped 6 bases, with 15 bases sitting between them. The CDR3 has 14 residues. CDR3 DNA: TGTGCCTGGAGTGTACTCAGGGAAAAACGCGAGCAGTACTTC. Translating gives CAWSVLREKREQYF.

The V call is TRBV18, the J call TRBJ2-5; tentatively, D is TRBD1 (6 bases). CDR1 is KGHSH and CDR2 is LQKENI in the germline V gene. Deletions cut 3 bases from V and 7 bases from J, with 18 bases between. The CDR3 sequence is 15 residues long. CDR3 residues: CASSPRDKRRVTQYF. CDR3 sequence (DNA): TGTGCCAGCTCACCCCGGGACAAGAGAAGGGTGACCCAGTACTTC.

V gene TRBV2 combines with J gene TRBJ2-7; a possible D gene is TRBD1 (6 bases). Germline CDR1 is SNHLY and CDR2 is FYNNEI. With 9 bases removed from V and 1 base from J, the gap between germline ends came to 10 bases. The CDR3 has 12 amino acids. The CDR3 DNA reads TGTGCCAGGCAGGACAGTTCCTACGAGCAGTACTTC. Protein product: CARQDSSYEQYF.

This rearrangement joins TRBV7-3 to TRBJ2-7; 9 bases agree with TRBD1. This CDR3 region has 14 residues. V shed 5 bases, J shed 5 bases, and the junction held 7 bases outside the gene matches. The germline V gene has CDR1 SGHTA and CDR2 FQGTGA. The DNA of the CDR3 is TGTGCCAGCAGCCTGGGGACAGGGAGAAACGAGCAGTACTTC. It specifies CASSLGTGRNEQYF.

This clone was seen more than once but under ten times. V gene TRBV15 combines with J gene TRBJ1-5; D is possibly TRBD1 (5 bases). Germline lookup yields CDR1 LNHNV and CDR2 YYDKDF (reference sequence). This CDR3 has 18 amino acids. Trimming cost V 5 bases and J 0 bases, with 20 bases left between them. The CDR3 DNA follows: TGTGCCACCAGCCGTTCTTGGGGGGGTGAATATAGCAATCAGCCCCAGCATTTT. Its protein product is CATSRSWGGEYSNQPQHF.

V and J are TRBV28 and TRBJ1-2; possibly TRBD1 for D (5 bases). V lost 6 bases, J lost 6 bases, and 23 bases lay in between. Germline CDR1 and CDR2: MDHEN and SYDVKM. The CDR3 totals 16 residues. For the CDR3, the DNA is TGTGCCAGCAGCTCTATGGTTACGGGGGGTCGTAATGGCTACACCTTC. Its translation is CASSSMVTGGRNGYTF.

The chain uses TRBV6-1 and TRBJ2-7; D perhaps matches TRBD1 (6 bases). Germline assignment: CDR1 MNHNS and CDR2 SASEGT. Trimming took 8 bases from V and 7 from J, leaving 18 bases between them. This CDR3 is 13 amino acids long. The CDR3 sequence is CASEGHLLREQYF. CDR3 bases: TGTGCCAGCGAGGGACACTTACTACGAGAGCAGTACTTC.

The chain carries TRBV28 and TRBJ2-7; weak D call: TRBD1 (6 bases). The V and J ends lost 3 bases and 1 base respectively, with 7 bases between them. Germline V gene sequence: CDR1 MDHEN, CDR2 SYDVKM. The CDR3 covers 13 residues. For the CDR3, the DNA is TGTGCCAGCAGTTTGAGGGGGTCCTACGAGCAGTACTTC. It translates to CASSLRGSYEQYF.

V is TRBV6-1 and J is TRBJ2-5; tentative D call: TRBD2 (6 bases). The CDR3 extends over 13 amino acids. Germline loops: CDR1 MNHNS, CDR2 SASEGT. V was cut by 7 bases and J by 7 bases, with 16 bases left in between. This CDR3 is CASIRWGDPTQYF. DNA for the CDR3: TGTGCCAGCATTCGCTGGGGGGATCCGACCCAGTACTTC.

The chain uses TRBV4-2 and TRBJ1-6, with D perhaps TRBD1 (6 bases). Per the germline V gene, CDR1 is LGHNA and CDR2 is YNFKEQ. The CDR3 has 14 residues. Trimming took off 4 bases at V and 5 bases at J, with 9 bases between the two ends. CDR3 residues: CASSPGVDNSPLHF. CDR3 bases: TGTGCCAGCAGCCCAGGGGTGGATAATTCACCCCTCCACTTT.

This clone was counted between two and nine times. The chain has TRBV25-1 and TRBJ1-1; D is ambiguous. This CDR3 has 14 residues. CDR1 is MGHDK and CDR2 is SYGVNS in the germline V gene. Between the trimmed V and J ends, which lost 1 base and 2 bases, there was a span of 8 bases. The CDR3 here is CASSELNLNTEAFF. The CDR3 DNA is TGTGCCAGCAGTGAATTGAACTTAAACACTGAAGCTTTCTTT.

The J gene is TRBJ2-1, the V gene TRBV5-1; TRBD1 might be the D (6 bases). Germline V gives CDR1 SGHRS, CDR2 YFSETQ. This CDR3 has 14 amino acids. Trimming shortened V by 7 bases and J by 9 bases, and 20 bases separated the two germline ends. The CDR3 DNA follows: TGCGCCAGCGGCGACGCACAGGGTTCGTTTGAGCAGTTCTTC. It is translated as CASGDAQGSFEQFF.

The chain recombines TRBV5-1 with TRBJ2-2; D gene uncertain. V lost 5 bases and J lost 0, with 11 bases in between. In germline, CDR1 is SGHRS, CDR2 YFSETQ. CDR3 length: 15 residues. As DNA, the CDR3 is TGCGCCAGCAGACAGCAGACATCGAACACCGGGGAGCTGTTTTTT. It specifies CASRQQTSNTGELFF.

On this clone: The junction does not match germline at one end; this may be a read error. The V call is TRBV27, the J call TRBJ2-4, with D possibly being TRBD1 (5 bases). The germline V gene encodes CDR1 MNHEY and CDR2 SMNVEV (reference sequence). The CDR3 extends over 11 amino acids. This chain's CDR3 is CASSLRSRRDF. As DNA, the CDR3 is TGTGCCAGCAGTCTCCGCTCCCGCAGGGACTTC.

The CDR3 protein is CASSPRLAGLHEQYF. The CDR3 DNA reads as TGTGCCAGCAGCCCCCGACTAGCGGGGCTCCACGAGCAGTACTTC. The chain links TRBV7-7 to TRBJ2-5; 11 bases line up with TRBD2. The tail of the sequence fits TRBJ2-7 better, so the J call may be wrong. This CDR3 is 15 amino acids long. CDR1 is SSHAT, CDR2 FNYEAQ, per germline (reference sequence).

This clone was picked up a small number of times. V usage is TRBV10-3 and J usage is TRBJ2-1, with 13 bases identical to TRBD2. This CDR3 contains 15 residues. The trim removed 6 bases at V and 6 bases at J, leaving 5 bases unmatched. Germline CDR1 reads ENHRY; CDR2 reads SYGVKD. CDR3 in amino acids: CAISRTSGGRNEQFF. Written as DNA, the CDR3 is TGTGCCATCAGCCGGACTAGCGGGGGCCGCAATGAGCAGTTCTTC.

The J gene is TRBJ2-5, the V gene TRBV7-7; a weak D match, TRBD2 (5 bases). Trimming shortened V by 1 base and J by 4 bases, and 10 bases separated the two germline ends. Germline assignment: CDR1 SSHAT and CDR2 FNYEAQ (reference sequence). This CDR3 has 14 residues. In nucleotides, the CDR3 is TGTGCCAGCAGCTTAGTTTCCGGGATAGAGACCCAGTACTTC. Translating it yields CASSLVSGIETQYF.